The 23 T cell receptor beta chains below all came from one sample that was sequenced in a study of blood T cell repertoires in COVID-19. Sequencing was performed with immunoSEQ multiplex PCR; in TCRdb, only in-frame clones are kept and a portion is missing. The table lists some 120,000 clones, roughly 82% of them singletons. The sequenced sample was peripheral blood. These receptors were obtained from a human donor in a cohort sampled during active COVID-19.

The V gene is TRBV30, the J gene TRBJ1-6, with D tentatively TRBD1 (6 bases). The germline V and J ends were trimmed by 0 bases and 7 bases, with 13 bases remaining between them. The CDR3 has 15 amino acids. The germline gives CDR1 GTSNPN, CDR2 SVGIG (reference sequence). The CDR3 sequence is CAWSVDRRANSPLHF. The CDR3 region has the DNA TGTGCCTGGAGTGTAGACAGGCGAGCGAATTCACCCCTCCACTTT. Together with reference TRBV30 and TRBJ1-6, the CDR3 gives the full variable domain: SQTIHQWPATLVQPVGSPLSLECTVEGTSNPNLYWYRQAAGRGLQLLFYSVGIGQISSEVPQNLSASRPQDRQFILSSKKLLLSDSGFYLCAWSVDRRANSPLHFGNGTRLTVT.

J is TRBJ2-5 and V is TRBV2; TRBD1 aligns across 7 bases. Germline values: CDR1 SNHLY, CDR2 FYNNEI. CDR3 length: 13 amino acids. J was trimmed by 4 bases and V by 6 bases; bases with no gene match: 5. This chain's CDR3 is CASRRGLRETQYF. Here the CDR3 DNA reads TGTGCCAGCAGGAGGGGGCTGAGAGAGACCCAGTACTTC.

The chain employs TRBV21-1 and TRBJ2-4; the table gives TRBD2 as D, unverified against the DNA. TRBV21-1 corresponds to a pseudogene. There are 18 residues in the CDR3. CDR3 protein: CASSAHTSGRRAKNIQYF. CDR3 coding DNA: TGTGCCAGCAGCGCCCACACTAGCGGGAGACGGGCCAAAAACATTCAGTACTTC.

The sample holds a few counts of this clone. The rearrangement uses TRBV5-1 and TRBJ1-5, with 7 bases lining up with TRBD1. Germline V gene lookup returns CDR1 SGHRS and CDR2 YFSETQ. The CDR3 is 14 amino acids. Unmatched junction bases numbered 8, after V lost 4 bases and J lost 7 bases. The CDR3 loop reads CASSPEGAGQPQHF. DNA of the CDR3: TGCGCCAGCAGCCCGGAGGGGGCTGGGCAGCCCCAGCATTTT. Using reference TRBV5-1 and TRBJ1-5 for the parts outside the CDR3, the full variable domain is KAGVTQTPRYLIKTRGQQVTLSCSPISGHRSVSWYQQTPGQGLQFLFEYFSETQRNKGNFPGRFSGRQFSNSRSEMNVSTLELGDSALYLCASSPEGAGQPQHFGDGTRLSIL.

The chain has TRBV5-1 and TRBJ1-6; 7 nucleotides line up with TRBD1. From germline, CDR1 is SGHRS and CDR2 YFSETQ. The CDR3 consists of 15 residues. The J segment lost 7 bases and the V segment lost 6 bases, leaving 10 bases of the junction unmatched. The CDR3 nucleotides read TGCGCCAGCACTGATGGGCAGGGGGGAAATTCACCCCTCCACTTT. Protein sequence: CASTDGQGGNSPLHF. The full variable domain, in which reference TRBV5-1 and TRBJ1-6 provide the parts outside the CDR3, is KAGVTQTPRYLIKTRGQQVTLSCSPISGHRSVSWYQQTPGQGLQFLFEYFSETQRNKGNFPGRFSGRQFSNSRSEMNVSTLELGDSALYLCASTDGQGGNSPLHFGNGTRLTVT.

The DNA for the CDR3 is TGTGCCAGCGTTGGGACTAGTGTTGACAATGAGCAGTTCTTC. Amino acid sequence: CASVGTSVDNEQFF. The V and J genes are TRBV2 and TRBJ2-1, with 8 bases identical to TRBD2. The CDR3 covers 14 residues. CDR1 and CDR2 from the germline V gene are SNHLY and FYNNEI. V trimming: 8 bases; J trimming: 5 bases; junction bases outside the gene matches: 8.

The genes are TRBV7-9 and TRBJ2-1; D is ambiguous. V was trimmed by 2 bases and J by 5 bases, leaving 13 bases between them. The length of the CDR3 is 15 residues. Germline lookup yields CDR1 SEHNR and CDR2 FQNEAQ (reference sequence). Here the CDR3 DNA reads TGTGCCAGCAGCTTAAGAGCCTTTGGTAACAATGAGCAGTTCTTC. This encodes CASSLRAFGNNEQFF.

The V call is TRBV10-3, the J call TRBJ1-2, with D possibly being TRBD1 (6 bases). The ends were cut back, 1 base at V and 7 bases at J, with 13 bases in the middle. In germline, CDR1 is ENHRY, CDR2 SYGVKD. The CDR3 is 14 residues long. DNA for the CDR3: TGTGCCATCAGTGAGTATACAGGGTACGGTGGCTACACCTTC. Translation: CAISEYTGYGGYTF.

The gene calls are TRBV9 and TRBJ2-7; a weak D match, TRBD2 (7 bases). Trimming shortened V by 0 bases and J by 3 bases, and 16 bases separated the two germline ends. CDR1 SGDLS and CDR2 YYNGEE come from the germline V gene. The CDR3 spans 16 residues. In DNA form, the CDR3 reads TGTGCCAGCAGCGTAGGGGAGGGGGGATCGAGCTACGAGCAGTACTTC. Translated: CASSVGEGGSSYEQYF.

The rearrangement uses TRBV3-1 (or the pseudogene TRBV3-2) and TRBJ2-6; 9 nucleotides match TRBD1. V gave up 0 bases and J gave up 3 bases; unmatched junction bases: 12. The CDR3 is 20 amino acids. Germline V gene lookup returns CDR1 LGHDT and CDR2 YNNKEL (reference sequence). The CDR3 region is CASSQERNRGRQGGANVLTF. Here the CDR3 DNA reads TGTGCCAGCAGCCAAGAGCGAAACAGGGGGCGCCAGGGTGGGGCCAACGTCCTGACTTTC.

The chain employs TRBV10-3 and TRBJ2-3, with a weak D call TRBD2 (7 bases). Germline CDR1 reads ENHRY; CDR2 reads SYGVKD. The germline V and J ends were trimmed by 8 bases and 3 bases, with 15 bases remaining between them. CDR3 size: 14 residues. This chain's CDR3 is CAIADGGRTDTQYF. The DNA for the CDR3 is TGTGCCATCGCGGACGGGGGGCGTACAGATACGCAGTATTTT.

This chain connects TRBV15 to TRBJ2-1; 8 bases line up with TRBD1. Trimming removed 4 bases from V and 2 bases from J; junction bases left unmatched: 19. Germline V gives CDR1 LNHNV, CDR2 YYDKDF (reference sequence). This CDR3 has 20 amino acids. The CDR3 region is CATSMGFETLQGGPYNEQFF. CDR3 in DNA: TGTGCCACCAGCATGGGTTTCGAAACCTTACAGGGGGGACCCTACAATGAGCAGTTCTTC.

V usage is TRBV5-1 and J usage is TRBJ2-3; 12 bases line up with TRBD2. Per germline, CDR1 SGHRS and CDR2 YFSETQ. After removal of 4 bases from V and 3 bases from J, the junction contained 6 bases not matched to a gene. This CDR3 comprises 16 residues. The CDR3, as DNA: TGCGCCAGCAGCCCGACTAGCGGGAGACTGACAGATACGCAGTATTTT. This translates into CASSPTSGRLTDTQYF.

The rearrangement links TRBV7-2 to TRBJ2-4; D not resolved. In germline, CDR1 is SGHTA, CDR2 FQGNSA. The germline V and J ends were trimmed by 4 bases and 7 bases, with 8 bases remaining between them. The CDR3 has 12 amino acids. The CDR3 region is CASSSLGNIQYF. The CDR3 nucleotides are TGTGCCAGCAGCTCACTCGGGAACATTCAGTACTTC.

The chain links TRBV28 to TRBJ2-5; the match to TRBD1 covers 11 bases. The germline V gene has CDR1 MDHEN and CDR2 SYDVKM. The CDR3 covers 16 residues. With 5 bases clipped from V and 4 bases from J, the junction kept 9 bases outside the gene matches. CDR3 protein: CASSLGTGGDTETQYF. For the CDR3, the DNA is TGTGCCAGCAGTCTAGGGACAGGGGGGGATACAGAGACCCAGTACTTC.

The chain joins TRBV19 to TRBJ1-2; 7 bases agree with TRBD1. V shed 4 bases, J shed 3 bases, and the junction held 11 bases outside the gene matches. The CDR3 loop spans 16 amino acids. Germline CDR1 is LNHDA and CDR2 is SQIVND (reference sequence). For the CDR3, the DNA is TGTGCCAGTAGTACCGATCCGGGACAGACCTACTATGGCTACACCTTC. This codes for CASSTDPGQTYYGYTF.

The chain couples TRBV3-1 (or the pseudogene TRBV3-2) to TRBJ2-7, with 9 bases lining up with TRBD1. This CDR3 contains 13 residues. V shed 10 bases and J 4 bases; nucleotides not matched to a gene: 8. CDR1 and CDR2 (germline): LGHDT, YNNKEL (reference sequence). The CDR3 region is CATSGTGMYEQYF. DNA of the CDR3: TGTGCCACCTCCGGGACAGGGATGTACGAGCAGTACTTC.

There are a few counts of this clone. CDR3 DNA: TGTGCCAGCAGCTTAGCGCGAACCGGGGAGCTGTTTTTT. This gives the protein CASSLARTGELFF. The rearrangement uses TRBV7-2 and TRBJ2-2; D remains ambiguous. This CDR3 has 13 amino acids. Germline assignment: CDR1 SGHTA and CDR2 FQGNSA. The V gene lost 0 bases and the J gene lost 5 bases, with 4 bases spanning the gap.

The chain couples TRBV7-9 to TRBJ2-5, with TRBD2 identical over 7 bases. The CDR3 is 14 amino acids. Germline-derived CDR1 and CDR2 are SEHNR and FQNEAQ (reference sequence). The junction had 8 bases not matched to a gene; V was cut back by 5 bases and J by 5 bases. The CDR3 spells CASSPSSGGETQYF. CDR3 sequence (DNA): TGTGCCAGCAGCCCTTCGTCGGGAGGTGAGACCCAGTACTTC.

V and J are TRBV9 and TRBJ1-6; 8 bases agree with TRBD1. The junction had 6 bases not matched to a gene; V was cut back by 2 bases and J by 8 bases. Germline CDR1 and CDR2: SGDLS and YYNGEE. There are 15 residues in the CDR3. CDR3 DNA: TGTGCCAGCAGCGTCCTCGGACAGGGCGATTCACCCCTCCACTTT. This sequence encodes CASSVLGQGDSPLHF.

The rearrangement uses TRBV11-2 and TRBJ2-5; 7 bases align to TRBD1. CDR3 length: 15 residues. The germline gives CDR1 SGHAT, CDR2 FQNNGV. V lost 5 bases and J lost 5; bases outside the gene matches: 11. CDR3 DNA: TGTGCCAGCAGCCAGCGACAGGGATTGGCGGAGACCCAGTACTTC. It is translated as CASSQRQGLAETQYF. The full variable domain, rest sourced from reference TRBV11-2 and TRBJ2-5, is EAGVAQSPRYKIIEKRQSVAFWCNPISGHATLYWYQQILGQGPKLLIQFQNNGVVDDSQLPKDRFSAERLKGVDSTLKIQPAKLEDSAVYLCASSQRQGLAETQYFGPGTRLLVL.

The chain employs TRBV15 and TRBJ1-1; D not certain. Germline V CDR1 and CDR2: LNHNV, YYDKDF (reference sequence). Trimming shortened V by 0 bases and J by 0 bases, and 8 bases separated the two germline ends. There are 15 residues in the CDR3. The CDR3 coding sequence is TGTGCCACCAGCAGAGACGTCGGGTTGAACACTGAAGCTTTCTTT. As protein: CATSRDVGLNTEAFF.

This clone was counted once. The chain recombines TRBV12-5 with TRBJ1-2, with unresolved D. Trimming took off 1 base at V and 7 bases at J, with 13 bases between the two ends. CDR1 is LGHNT and CDR2 is FRNRAP in the germline V gene. The CDR3 runs 14 residues. CDR3 amino acids: CASGLELSGSGYTF. The CDR3 nucleotides are TGTGCTAGTGGTTTGGAGCTATCGGGGAGTGGCTACACCTTC.